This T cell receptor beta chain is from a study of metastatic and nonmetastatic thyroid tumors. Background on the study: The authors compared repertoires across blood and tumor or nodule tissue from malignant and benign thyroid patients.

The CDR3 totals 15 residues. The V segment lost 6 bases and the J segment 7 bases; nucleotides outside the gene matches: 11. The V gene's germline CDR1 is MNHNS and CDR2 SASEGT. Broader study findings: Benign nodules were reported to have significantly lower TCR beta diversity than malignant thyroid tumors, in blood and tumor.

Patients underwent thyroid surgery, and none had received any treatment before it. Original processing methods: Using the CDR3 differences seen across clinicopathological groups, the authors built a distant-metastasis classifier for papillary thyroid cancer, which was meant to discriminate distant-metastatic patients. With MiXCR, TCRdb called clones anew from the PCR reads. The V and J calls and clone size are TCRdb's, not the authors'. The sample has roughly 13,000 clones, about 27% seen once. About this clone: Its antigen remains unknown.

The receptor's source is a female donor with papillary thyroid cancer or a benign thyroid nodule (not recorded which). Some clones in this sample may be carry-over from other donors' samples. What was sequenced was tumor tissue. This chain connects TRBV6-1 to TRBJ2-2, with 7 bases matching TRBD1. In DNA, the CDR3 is TGTGCCAGCAGGAACAGGGGTCTCGACGTCGGGGAGCTGTTTTTT. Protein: CASRNRGLDVGELFF.